The source of this T cell receptor beta chain is a study of PD-1 blockade in classical Hodgkin lymphoma. Overall study: Patients were dosed intravenously with nivolumab at 3 mg/kg every 2 weeks.

On this clone itself: Its antigen is not known.

CDR3 length: 16 residues. Looked up from germline, CDR1 is LGHNA and CDR2 is YSLEER. J lost 10 bases, V lost 0 bases, and 5 bases had no gene match. Repertoires were generated with immunoSEQ multiplex PCR, while TCRdb's copy carries only in-frame clones and drops some. Of about 43,000 clones detected, approximately 70% appear once; the ten largest clones hold 2.5% to 3%. Every patient was affected by relapse after autologous stem cell transplantation, while exposure to brentuximab vedotin was not uniform. General observations from the study: Excluded were patients who started nivolumab under 1 year after ASCT, a group that had lower diversity.

The sample consisted of peripheral blood mononuclear cells (PBMCs), taken before the second cycle of nivolumab. The origin of this receptor is a human donor with classical Hodgkin lymphoma. This chain links TRBV4-3 with TRBJ2-1; TRBD2 matches 14 bases. CDR3 in amino acids: CASSQETSGRAGEQFF. The CDR3 coding sequence is TGCGCCAGCAGCCAAGAGACTAGCGGGAGGGCCGGGGAGCAGTTCTTC.